This T cell receptor (beta chain) was captured by sequencing in a study of blood T cell repertoires in COVID-19. Looking at the study overall: Donors in the United States, Italy and Spain gave samples during acute or convalescent COVID-19. Sources were T cells, B-cell-depleted T cells, or PBMCs; the material itself was cDNA or gDNA.

Per the study methods: Estimation of nucleated cell counts was performed using reference gene primer amplification. Here immunoSEQ multiplex PCR was the method, and the copy in TCRdb shows in-frame clones only, minus some. The DNA was the basis for D and trimming; V, J and clone size are from that table. The sample has about 400,000 clones, around 87% seen once. V was cut by 0 bases and J by 1 base, with 7 bases left in between. The CDR3 extends over 14 amino acids. Germline CDR1 reads MNHEY; CDR2 reads SVGAGI. The chain recombines TRBV6-5 with TRBJ2-7, with D perhaps matching TRBD2 (5 bases). The clonotype comes from a human donor in a cohort sampled during active COVID-19. Sample: peripheral blood. The CDR3 nucleotides are TGTGCCAGCAGTTACTCGTTAGCGTCCTACGAGCAGTACTTC. It translates to CASSYSLASYEQYF.